These T cell receptor beta chains were read from a single sample in a study of lymphopenia after photon versus proton radiotherapy. Only in-frame clones appear in the TCRdb table, and some are missing; sequencing was by immunoSEQ multiplex PCR. The sample records over 55,000 clones, more than 75% being singletons. Specimen: peripheral blood, collected from a patient treated with proton-based radiotherapy. The receptors derive from a man aged 80 or over with esophageal cancer. Both conserved end residues are part of each CDR3. D genes are given only for firm matches. Size is omitted from some rows. Given values are once, few, many or a class for expanded clones.

J gene: TRBJ2-3; clone size: .; D gene: .; V gene: TRBV15; CDR3 protein: CATSRDLGGTDTQYF; CDR3 DNA: TGTGCCACCAGCAGAGATTTAGGGGGCACAGATACGCAGTATTTT
J gene: TRBJ1-6; clone size: .; D gene: .; V gene: TRBV7-9; CDR3 protein: CASSPRGGNSPLHF; CDR3 DNA: TGTGCCAGCAGCCCAAGGGGGGGAAATTCACCCCTCCACTTT
J gene: TRBJ1-2; clone size: .; D gene: .; V gene: TRBV5-4; CDR3 protein: CASSARSGEGYTF; CDR3 DNA: TGTGCCAGCAGCGCCCGGTCCGGAGAGGGCTACACCTTC
J gene: TRBJ1-3; clone size: .; D gene: .; V gene: TRBV27; CDR3 protein: CARQLILRDSGNTIYF; CDR3 DNA: TGTGCCAGGCAGTTAATCCTACGGGACTCTGGAAACACCATATATTTT
J gene: TRBJ2-2; clone size: .; D gene: TRBD1; V gene: TRBV25-1; CDR3 protein: CASSERTGVPGELFF; CDR3 DNA: TGTGCCAGCAGTGAAAGAACAGGGGTCCCCGGGGAGCTGTTTTTT
J gene: TRBJ2-7; clone size: few; D gene: .; V gene: TRBV10-1; CDR3 protein: CASSESRLGEQYF; CDR3 DNA: TGCGCCAGCAGTGAGTCGAGGTTGGGCGAGCAGTACTTC
J gene: TRBJ2-3; clone size: .; D gene: .; V gene: TRBV9; CDR3 protein: CASSVAVHVPPDTQYF; CDR3 DNA: TGTGCCAGCAGCGTAGCCGTGCATGTCCCCCCAGATACGCAGTATTTT
J gene: TRBJ1-1; clone size: .; D gene: .; V gene: TRBV4-3; CDR3 protein: CASSRSGDVSEAFF; CDR3 DNA: TGCGCCAGCAGCCGTTCAGGGGACGTGAGTGAAGCTTTCTTT
J gene: TRBJ2-7; clone size: .; D gene: TRBD2; V gene: TRBV5-1; CDR3 protein: CASSSGLAGPSYEQYF; CDR3 DNA: TGCGCCAGCAGCTCTGGACTAGCGGGACCCTCCTACGAGCAGTACTTC
J gene: TRBJ2-2; clone size: .; D gene: .; V gene: TRBV5-4; CDR3 protein: CASSSSPEGGELFF; CDR3 DNA: TGTGCCAGCAGCTCTAGCCCCGAGGGCGGGGAGCTGTTTTTT
J gene: TRBJ2-2; clone size: few; D gene: .; V gene: TRBV4-3; CDR3 protein: CASSQDWTNTGELFF; CDR3 DNA: TGCGCCAGCAGCCAAGACTGGACTAACACCGGGGAGCTGTTTTTT
J gene: TRBJ2-2; clone size: .; D gene: TRBD2; V gene: TRBV7-2; CDR3 protein: CASSPWGLANTGELFF; CDR3 DNA: TGTGCCAGCAGCCCGTGGGGACTAGCGAACACCGGGGAGCTGTTTTTT
J gene: TRBJ2-6; clone size: .; D gene: .; V gene: TRBV7-9; CDR3 protein: CASSGRRGTSGANVLTF; CDR3 DNA: TGTGCCAGCAGCGGACGCAGGGGAACCTCTGGGGCCAACGTCCTGACTTTC
J gene: TRBJ2-1; clone size: .; D gene: TRBD2; V gene: TRBV19; CDR3 protein: CASSPLAGYSYNEQFF; CDR3 DNA: TGTGCCAGTAGTCCCTTAGCGGGCTACTCCTACAATGAGCAGTTCTTC
J gene: TRBJ1-6; clone size: .; D gene: .; V gene: TRBV27; CDR3 protein: CASSAVQWVPLHF; CDR3 DNA: TGTGCCAGCAGTGCCGTACAGTGGGTCCCCCTCCACTTT
J gene: TRBJ2-7; clone size: .; D gene: TRBD2; V gene: TRBV5-6; CDR3 protein: CASSHLLKAGASYEQYF; CDR3 DNA: TGTGCCAGCAGCCACCTCCTCAAAGCGGGGGCGTCCTACGAGCAGTACTTC
J gene: TRBJ2-1; clone size: once; D gene: TRBD2; V gene: TRBV7-6; CDR3 protein: CASSFRPGTSIVNEQFF; CDR3 DNA: TGTGCCAGCAGCTTTCGACCCGGGACTAGTATAGTGAATGAGCAGTTCTTC
J gene: TRBJ2-7; clone size: .; D gene: TRBD2; V gene: TRBV27; CDR3 protein: CATTGGYEQYF; CDR3 DNA: TGTGCCACCACGGGGGGTTACGAGCAGTACTTC
J gene: TRBJ2-7; clone size: .; D gene: .; V gene: TRBV7-9; CDR3 protein: CASSLWDSSYEQYF; CDR3 DNA: TGTGCCAGCAGCTTATGGGACTCCAGCTACGAGCAGTACTTC
J gene: TRBJ2-5; clone size: .; D gene: TRBD2; V gene: TRBV10-3; CDR3 protein: CAISLAGKALEGETQYF; CDR3 DNA: TGTGCCATTTCACTAGCGGGAAAAGCCCTCGAGGGAGAGACCCAGTACTTC
J gene: TRBJ1-2; clone size: .; D gene: TRBD1; V gene: TRBV10-1; CDR3 protein: CASSEPPVDLRTGDNPIHTF; CDR3 DNA: TGCGCCAGCAGTGAGCCCCCCGTCGACTTGCGGACAGGGGATAATCCAATCCACACCTTC
J gene: TRBJ2-6; clone size: .; D gene: TRBD1; V gene: TRBV2; CDR3 protein: CASRRDRGLIANVLTF; CDR3 DNA: TGTGCCAGCAGGCGGGACAGGGGATTGATCGCCAACGTCCTGACTTTC
J gene: TRBJ2-6; clone size: .; D gene: TRBD1; V gene: TRBV19; CDR3 protein: CASSRTGAFAGANVLTF; CDR3 DNA: TGTGCCAGTAGCCGGACAGGGGCCTTCGCGGGGGCCAACGTCCTGACTTTC
J gene: TRBJ1-3; clone size: once; D gene: .; V gene: TRBV11-1; CDR3 protein: CASSLKRRSSGNTIYF; CDR3 DNA: TGTGCCAGCAGCCTCAAGAGACGGAGCTCTGGAAACACCATATATTTT
J gene: TRBJ2-1; clone size: .; D gene: .; V gene: TRBV7-2; CDR3 protein: CASRTQGSYNEQFF; CDR3 DNA: TGTGCCAGCAGGACTCAAGGGTCTTACAATGAGCAGTTCTTC
J gene: TRBJ2-1; clone size: .; D gene: .; V gene: TRBV6-5; CDR3 protein: CASSYMDGDNEQFF; CDR3 DNA: TGTGCCAGCAGTTACATGGACGGAGACAATGAGCAGTTCTTC
J gene: TRBJ2-4; clone size: .; D gene: TRBD1; V gene: TRBV5-1; CDR3 protein: CASSVDRGISGIQYF; CDR3 DNA: TGCGCCAGCAGCGTGGACAGGGGAATTTCGGGCATTCAGTACTTC
J gene: TRBJ2-3; clone size: .; D gene: TRBD2; V gene: TRBV5-6; CDR3 protein: CASSYPYSGSTDTQYF; CDR3 DNA: TGTGCCAGCAGCTACCCATATAGCGGGAGCACAGATACGCAGTATTTT
J gene: TRBJ2-1; clone size: .; D gene: .; V gene: TRBV5-4; CDR3 protein: CASSLDGARYNEQFF; CDR3 DNA: TGTGCCAGCAGCTTGGATGGGGCGCGGTACAATGAGCAGTTCTTC
J gene: TRBJ1-5; clone size: .; D gene: TRBD1; V gene: TRBV6-5; CDR3 protein: CASSFPTGGNQPQHF; CDR3 DNA: TGTGCCAGCAGTTTTCCGACAGGGGGGAATCAGCCCCAGCATTTT
J gene: TRBJ2-3; clone size: .; D gene: TRBD1; V gene: TRBV7-9; CDR3 protein: CASSLPTGAFDTQYF; CDR3 DNA: TGTGCCAGCAGCTTACCGACAGGGGCTTTTGATACGCAGTATTTT
J gene: TRBJ2-2; clone size: .; D gene: .; V gene: TRBV6-4; CDR3 protein: CASSDIRGAGELFF; CDR3 DNA: TGTGCCAGCAGTGACATCAGGGGGGCCGGGGAGCTGTTTTTT
J gene: TRBJ2-7; clone size: .; D gene: TRBD1; V gene: TRBV14; CDR3 protein: CASSLIDGTGVYEQYF; CDR3 DNA: TGTGCCAGCAGCCTTATCGACGGGACAGGGGTCTACGAGCAGTACTTC
J gene: TRBJ2-5; clone size: .; D gene: .; V gene: TRBV11-3; CDR3 protein: CASSPSSVQETQYF; CDR3 DNA: TGTGCCAGCAGCCCATCGTCTGTTCAAGAGACCCAGTACTTC
J gene: TRBJ1-2; clone size: .; D gene: .; V gene: TRBV5-5; CDR3 protein: CASSQRQVNYGYTF; CDR3 DNA: TGTGCCAGCAGCCAAAGACAGGTTAACTATGGCTACACCTTC
J gene: TRBJ2-1; clone size: few; D gene: .; V gene: TRBV5-6; CDR3 protein: CASSLEGGIGKQFF; CDR3 DNA: TGTGCCAGCAGCTTGGAGGGTGGTATTGGGAAGCAGTTCTTC
J gene: TRBJ1-4; clone size: .; D gene: .; V gene: TRBV5-8; CDR3 protein: CASSLLGKLFF; CDR3 DNA: TGTGCCAGCAGCTTGTTGGGCAAACTGTTTTTT
J gene: TRBJ2-2; clone size: .; D gene: .; V gene: TRBV29-1; CDR3 protein: CSVRVLASSGELFF; CDR3 DNA: TGCAGCGTTAGAGTCCTAGCGTCATCCGGGGAGCTGTTTTTT
J gene: TRBJ1-1; clone size: .; D gene: .; V gene: TRBV5-4; CDR3 protein: CASPGGRENTEAFF; CDR3 DNA: TGTGCCTCACCCGGAGGGAGGGAGAACACTGAAGCTTTCTTT
J gene: TRBJ2-5; clone size: .; D gene: TRBD1; V gene: TRBV5-1; CDR3 protein: CASSLGTGAQETQYF; CDR3 DNA: TGCGCCAGCAGCCTCGGGACAGGGGCGCAAGAGACCCAGTACTTC
J gene: TRBJ2-1; clone size: .; D gene: .; V gene: TRBV6-1; CDR3 protein: CASRAPFGAYNEQFF; CDR3 DNA: TGTGCCAGCAGGGCACCGTTTGGGGCCTACAATGAGCAGTTCTTC
J gene: TRBJ2-7; clone size: .; D gene: .; V gene: TRBV6-1; CDR3 protein: CASSEASNSYEQYF; CDR3 DNA: TGTGCCAGCAGTGAAGCCAGTAACTCCTACGAGCAGTACTTC
J gene: TRBJ2-5; clone size: .; D gene: .; V gene: TRBV5-1; CDR3 protein: CASSLVPDQETQYF; CDR3 DNA: TGCGCCAGCAGCTTGGTTCCTGACCAAGAGACCCAGTACTTC
J gene: TRBJ2-1; clone size: .; D gene: .; V gene: TRBV7-6; CDR3 protein: CASSTEKTVNEQFF; CDR3 DNA: TGTGCCAGCAGCACCGAAAAGACCGTCAATGAGCAGTTCTTC
J gene: TRBJ2-7; clone size: few; D gene: .; V gene: TRBV7-9; CDR3 protein: CASSLRGSYEQYF; CDR3 DNA: TGTGCCAGCAGCTTAAGGGGATCCTACGAGCAGTACTTC
J gene: TRBJ2-1; clone size: .; D gene: TRBD2; V gene: TRBV6-6; CDR3 protein: CASGTSGSHEQFF; CDR3 DNA: TGTGCCAGCGGAACTAGCGGGAGCCATGAGCAGTTCTTC